Following are 15 T cell receptor beta chains from one sample sequenced in a study of T-cell memory formation after mild COVID-19. TCRdb used MiXCR to reprocess the 5' RACE reads, holding one entry per CDR3 protein. The table has about 440,000 distinct CDR3 sequences, about 20% seen once. Sequencing was carried out using PBMCs or a T cell subset sorted from them (not recorded which). Receptors originate from an adult woman who had mild COVID-19 (a few samples of this study predate the infection). Cell type and time point are not known.

The chain is built from TRBV7-9 and TRBJ2-7; the D is unclear. The V end was cut by 3 bases, the J end by 5 bases, with 8 bases between. Germline V gene sequence: CDR1 SEHNR, CDR2 FQNEAQ (reference sequence). The CDR3 totals 12 residues. CDR3 sequence reads: CASSFIWDEQYF. The CDR3 DNA follows: TGTGCCAGCAGCTTCATCTGGGACGAGCAGTACTTC.

This clonotype was observed a few times. The CDR3 protein is CASKKVPHRGVNTEAFF. Here the CDR3 DNA reads TGTGCCAGCAAAAAAGTTCCTCACAGGGGGGTGAACACTGAAGCTTTCTTT. The chain has TRBV27 and TRBJ1-1; 8 bases fit TRBD1. The germline gives CDR1 MNHEY, CDR2 SMNVEV (reference sequence). V trimming: 7 bases; J trimming: 0 bases; junction bases outside the gene matches: 13. CDR3 length: 17 amino acids.

This clonotype was picked up a small number of times. The chain links TRBV2 to TRBJ2-1; TRBD2 matches at 8 bases. The V segment lost 2 bases and the J segment 10 bases; nucleotides outside the gene matches: 4. The CDR3 length is 13 residues. Germline V CDR1 and CDR2: SNHLY, FYNNEI. CDR3 nucleotide sequence: TGTGCCAGCAGTGAATTAGCGGGAAACGAGCAGTTCTTC. It encodes CASSELAGNEQFF.

The chain carries TRBV7-9 and TRBJ1-2; TRBD1 is a possible D gene (5 bases). CDR1 is SEHNR, CDR2 FQNEAQ, per germline (reference sequence). The CDR3 runs 17 residues. V was cut by 5 bases and J by 3 bases, with 22 bases left in between. The CDR3 nucleotides are TGTGCCAGCAGCCCGCAAGGGGTTTCACGTCATGACTATGGCTACACCTTC. Protein product: CASSPQGVSRHDYGYTF.

This chain's CDR3 is CATSRVGTGVYNEQFF. In DNA form, the CDR3 reads TGTGCCACCAGCAGAGTGGGGACAGGGGTATACAATGAGCAGTTCTTC. The chain joins TRBV15 to TRBJ2-1, with 10 bases matching TRBD1. Germline V gene lookup returns CDR1 LNHNV and CDR2 YYDKDF (reference sequence). V was pared by 1 base and J by 4 bases, with 4 bases of the junction left unmatched. This CDR3 spans 16 amino acids. Complete variable domain (other parts from reference TRBV15 and TRBJ2-1): DAMVIQNPRYQVTQFGKPVTLSCSQTLNHNVMYWYQQKSSQAPKLLFHYYDKDFNNEADTPDNFQSRRPNTSFCFLDIRSPGLGDTAMYLCATSRVGTGVYNEQFFGPGTRLTVL.

This chain joins TRBV9 and TRBJ2-3; 8 bases fit TRBD1. V lost 4 bases to trimming and J lost 0 bases; unmatched junction nucleotides: 10. The CDR3 totals 17 residues. Germline values: CDR1 SGDLS, CDR2 YYNGEE. The CDR3 sequence is CASSPLPTGASTDTQYF. Here the CDR3 DNA reads TGTGCCAGCAGCCCCCTCCCGACAGGGGCGAGCACAGATACGCAGTATTTT.

The chain recombines TRBV5-1 with TRBJ1-2; D is possibly TRBD1 (6 bases). The CDR3 has 14 amino acids. Trimming removed 4 bases from V and 4 bases from J, with 14 bases in between. The germline gives CDR1 SGHRS, CDR2 YFSETQ. The CDR3 DNA follows: TGCGCCAGCAGCCCCCGGGACATCGTCTATGGCTACACCTTC. This gives the protein CASSPRDIVYGYTF.

This clonotype showed up just a few times. The chain carries TRBV18 and TRBJ2-7; unclear D gene. Germline loops: CDR1 KGHSH, CDR2 LQKENI. The V end was cut by 0 bases, the J end by 4 bases, with 10 bases between. The CDR3 is made up of 14 amino acids. The DNA of the CDR3 is TGTGCCAGCTCACCACCAACCAGGATATACGAGCAGTACTTC. This translates into CASSPPTRIYEQYF.

The rearrangement joins TRBV9 to TRBJ2-2; 7 nucleotides match TRBD1. The CDR3 runs 18 residues. Losses at the gene ends were 2 bases for V and 3 bases for J; bases not matched to a gene: 13. From germline, CDR1 is SGDLS and CDR2 YYNGEE. The CDR3 here is CASSVGQGDLGYTGELFF. As DNA, the CDR3 is TGTGCCAGCAGCGTGGGGCAGGGGGATCTCGGGTACACCGGGGAGCTGTTTTTT.

In this sample, this clonotype turned up many times. The chain combines TRBV7-8 with TRBJ1-5, with 11 bases fitting TRBD1. Germline CDR1 reads SGHVS; CDR2 reads FQNEAQ. V lost 5 bases, J lost 4 bases, and 4 bases stayed unmatched. This CDR3 comprises 15 residues. CDR3 nucleotides: TGTGCCAGCAGCGTGGGACAGGGGGGGAATCAGCCCCAGCATTTT. This codes for CASSVGQGGNQPQHF.

In its sample, this clonotype was seen many times. The genes are TRBV5-1 and TRBJ2-1; D ambiguous. This CDR3 is 15 amino acids long. The germline V gene encodes CDR1 SGHRS and CDR2 YFSETQ. The V end lost 0 bases, the J end lost 6 bases, and 13 bases lay between the germline ends. CDR3 nucleotides: TGCGCCAGCAGCTTGGGGTCCCGTTGGGGCAATGAGCAGTTCTTC. This codes for CASSLGSRWGNEQFF.

The genes are TRBV7-3 and TRBJ2-3, with D possibly TRBD2 on 5 matching bases. Germline V gives CDR1 SGHTA, CDR2 FQGTGA. V gave up 2 bases and J gave up 2 bases, with 11 bases separating them. The CDR3 covers 15 residues. The chain's CDR3 is CASSLYGDYTDTQYF. The CDR3 DNA is TGTGCCAGCAGCTTATATGGAGACTACACAGATACGCAGTATTTT.

This clonotype was found many times. The rearrangement uses TRBV11-3 and TRBJ1-1, with D unresolved. V was clipped by 0 bases and J by 1 base, with 3 bases between them. The CDR3 contains 13 residues. The germline gives CDR1 SGHNT, CDR2 YENEEA. The CDR3 is CASSLEENTEAFF. In nucleotides, the CDR3 is TGTGCCAGCAGCTTAGAGGAGAACACTGAAGCTTTCTTT.

This chain connects TRBV18 to TRBJ2-1; 7 bases line up with TRBD1. The CDR3 contains 17 residues. The V gene's germline CDR1 is KGHSH and CDR2 LQKENI. V trimming: 3 bases; J trimming: 5 bases; junction bases outside the gene matches: 13. CDR3 DNA: TGTGCCAGCTCACCCTTAGGCCGGGACAGCTACAACAATGAGCAGTTCTTC. Translation gives CASSPLGRDSYNNEQFF.

The chain has TRBV6-2 or TRBV6-3 and TRBJ1-2; weak D call: TRBD1 (5 bases). The ends were cut back, 5 bases at V and 8 bases at J, with 12 bases in the middle. Germline lookup yields CDR1 MNHEY and CDR2 SVGEGT. This CDR3 is built from 12 residues. The DNA of the CDR3 is TGTGCCAGCAGTCAGCAGGGATACGGCTACACCTTC. Protein sequence: CASSQQGYGYTF.